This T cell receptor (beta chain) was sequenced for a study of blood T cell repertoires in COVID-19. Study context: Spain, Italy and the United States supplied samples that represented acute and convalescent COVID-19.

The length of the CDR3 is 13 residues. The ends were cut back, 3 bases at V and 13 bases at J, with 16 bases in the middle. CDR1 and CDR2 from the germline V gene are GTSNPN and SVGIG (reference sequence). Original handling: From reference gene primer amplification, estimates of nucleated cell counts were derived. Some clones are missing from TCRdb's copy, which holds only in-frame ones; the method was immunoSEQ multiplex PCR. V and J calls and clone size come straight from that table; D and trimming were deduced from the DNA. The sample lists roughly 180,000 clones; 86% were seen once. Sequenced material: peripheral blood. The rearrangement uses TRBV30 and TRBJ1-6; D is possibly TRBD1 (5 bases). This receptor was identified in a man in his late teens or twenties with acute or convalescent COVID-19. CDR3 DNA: TGTGCCTGGAGATACCGGGACTTAAGCCCCCTCCACTTT. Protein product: CAWRYRDLSPLHF.